In this sample, the clone carrying this T cell receptor beta chain turned up many times. Its target is not known. This specimen belongs to a study of T cell repertoires in cytomegalovirus infection. On the study more broadly: Public TCR beta signatures were indicative of both CMV infection and a matching HLA type. Findings and limits, study-wide: Dominating the ex vivo response were TCR beta clonotypes that were CMV-specific and HLA-C-restricted. CMV carriers having the relevant HLA were flagged by cumulative public TCR beta family frequency.

One entry per CDR3 protein, called by TCRdb with MiXCR from the reads. The sample carries 560,000 or so distinct CDR3 sequences, approximately 15% recorded once. Sample: CD8+ T cells from PBMCs. This receptor was obtained from a human donor in good health (CMV status not recorded). Some clones in this sample may be carry-over from other donors' samples.

This chain's CDR3 is CASSPWGTSGDTDTQYF. The DNA for the CDR3 is TGTGCCAGCAGCCCCTGGGGGACTAGCGGGGACACAGATACGCAGTATTTT. The chain uses TRBV7-3 and TRBJ2-3; 13 bases fit TRBD2. From germline, CDR1 is SGHTA and CDR2 FQGTGA. The CDR3 loop spans 17 amino acids. V lost 5 bases to trimming and J lost 2 bases; unmatched junction nucleotides: 7. Full variable domain (rest looked up from reference TRBV7-3 and TRBJ2-3): GAGVSQTPSNKVTEKGKYVELRCDPISGHTALYWYRQSLGQGPEFLIYFQGTGAADDSGLPNDRFFAVRPEGSVSTLKIQRTERGDSAVYLCASSPWGTSGDTDTQYFGPGTRLTVL.